Presented here are 19 T cell receptor beta chains from one specimen sequenced in a study of blood T cell repertoires in COVID-19. Assay used: immunoSEQ multiplex PCR; TCRdb lists only in-frame clones, some missing. The sample includes roughly 74,000 clones, approximately 84% of them seen just once. Sequenced: peripheral blood. These receptors originate from a man in his 70s with acute or convalescent COVID-19.

The chain joins TRBV6-2 or TRBV6-3 to TRBJ2-1, with 16 positions matching TRBD2. This CDR3 has 21 amino acids. Germline V gene data show CDR1 as MNHEY and CDR2 as SVGEGT. V lost 5 bases, J lost 5 bases, and 18 bases stayed unmatched. The CDR3 sequence: CASSPPPGTSGGAGAHNEQFF. CDR3 DNA: TGTGCCAGCAGTCCCCCTCCCGGGACTAGCGGGGGGGCCGGGGCCCACAATGAGCAGTTCTTC.

This chain uses TRBV19 with TRBJ2-1; a possible D gene is TRBD1 (6 bases). The CDR3 spans 14 residues. From germline, CDR1 is LNHDA and CDR2 SQIVND (reference sequence). V dropped 5 bases and J dropped 2 bases, with 10 bases sitting between them. CDR3 in DNA: TGTGCCAGTAGTCCATGGACAGCCTACAATGAGCAGTTCTTC. It codes for CASSPWTAYNEQFF.

This clone showed up just once. J is TRBJ2-5 and V is TRBV11-1, with D unresolved. Germline lookup yields CDR1 SGHAT and CDR2 FQDESV (reference sequence). The CDR3 totals 15 residues. Trimming removed 1 base at V and 2 bases at J, with 11 bases between. The CDR3 nucleotides read TGTGCCAGCAGCTTAGGCAGAGGCGGACAAGAGACCCAGTACTTC. This gives the protein CASSLGRGGQETQYF.

The rearrangement uses TRBV20-1 and TRBJ1-1, with 9 positions matching TRBD1. The CDR3 runs to 15 residues. J was trimmed by 6 bases and V by 3 bases; bases with no gene match: 11. CDR1 and CDR2 from the germline V gene are DFQATT and SNEGSKA (reference sequence). CDR3: CSASILQGAGAEAFF. CDR3 DNA: TGCAGTGCTAGTATCCTACAGGGGGCCGGCGCTGAAGCTTTCTTT.

The gene calls are TRBV6-5 and TRBJ2-7, with 9 bases fitting TRBD2. Per the germline V gene, CDR1 is MNHEY and CDR2 is SVGAGI. Germline trimming cut 6 bases from V and 3 bases from J; bases unmatched to any gene: 6. This CDR3 spans 14 amino acids. As DNA, the CDR3 is TGTGCCAGCAGGCGGGGGGGACCCAGCTACGAGCAGTACTTC. It yields the protein CASRRGGPSYEQYF.

The chain is built from TRBV3-1 (or the pseudogene TRBV3-2) and TRBJ2-7; D is unclear. The CDR3 covers 13 residues. CDR1 LGHDT and CDR2 YNNKEL come from the germline V gene (reference sequence). V lost 0 bases and J lost 0, with 3 bases in between. This CDR3 is CASSQDNSYEQYF. In DNA, the CDR3 is TGTGCCAGCAGCCAAGACAACTCCTACGAGCAGTACTTC.

The chain links TRBV3-1 (or the pseudogene TRBV3-2) to TRBJ2-1; TRBD2 is a possible D gene (6 bases). The ends were cut back, 4 bases at V and 7 bases at J, with 17 bases in the middle. The CDR3 has 15 residues. CDR1 and CDR2 (germline): LGHDT, YNNKEL (reference sequence). The CDR3 DNA sequence: TGTGCCAGCAGCCGAAGTACAGGAGGGGTAAATGAGCAGTTCTTC. Protein product: CASSRSTGGVNEQFF.

The J gene is TRBJ2-4, the V gene TRBV4-1; TRBD2 might be the D (6 bases). The CDR3 extends over 15 amino acids. Germline values: CDR1 MGHRA, CDR2 YSYEKL. V lost 2 bases and J 0 bases, leaving 8 bases between the germline ends. The CDR3 here is CASSQPGVAKNIQYF. In DNA form, the CDR3 reads TGCGCCAGCAGCCAACCGGGAGTAGCCAAAAACATTCAGTACTTC.

The CDR3 nucleotides read TGTGCCAGCAGCTTCCAGACAGGGGCTTATGGCTACACCTTC. Protein sequence: CASSFQTGAYGYTF. The V gene is TRBV3-1 (or the pseudogene TRBV3-2), the J gene TRBJ1-2; 8 bases line up with TRBD1. Germline CDR1 LGHDT, CDR2 YNNKEL (reference sequence). Germline trimming cut 5 bases from V and 5 bases from J; bases unmatched to any gene: 7. CDR3 length: 14 residues.

The V and J genes are TRBV28 and TRBJ2-7; 7 positions match TRBD2. After removal of 3 bases from V and 2 bases from J, the junction contained 1 base not matched to a gene. Germline V lookup: CDR1 MDHEN, CDR2 SYDVKM. This CDR3 has 13 amino acids. The CDR3 region is CASSLGGTYEQYF. For the CDR3, the DNA is TGTGCCAGCAGTTTGGGGGGGACCTACGAGCAGTACTTC.

This chain joins TRBV27 and TRBJ1-6; 9 nucleotides agree with TRBD1. The V gene's germline CDR1 is MNHEY and CDR2 SMNVEV (reference sequence). The V segment lost 6 bases and the J segment 8 bases; nucleotides outside the gene matches: 8. The CDR3 consists of 15 residues. The CDR3 DNA reads TGTGCCAGCAGACCACAGGGGGCGATTTATTCACCCCTCCACTTT. It codes for CASRPQGAIYSPLHF.

The chain links TRBV7-9 to TRBJ1-2; D gene ambiguous. The ends were cut back, 5 bases at V and 4 bases at J, with 14 bases in the middle. Germline V gives CDR1 SEHNR, CDR2 FQNEAQ (reference sequence). The length of the CDR3 is 14 residues. The CDR3 DNA reads TGTGCCAGCAGCCCACAGATGGCGGGCTATGGCTACACCTTC. It encodes CASSPQMAGYGYTF.

The rearrangement uses TRBV10-3 and TRBJ2-7, with 7 bases lining up with TRBD2. The ends lost 6 bases at V and 4 bases at J; junction bases unmatched: 0. Germline CDR1 ENHRY, CDR2 SYGVKD. The CDR3 runs 11 residues. The chain's CDR3 is CAIRREYEQYF. The CDR3 DNA is TGTGCCATCAGGCGGGAGTACGAGCAGTACTTC.

CDR3 nucleotide sequence: TGTGCCAGTAGTATAGACCTGCCAACAGGGGTTCGGGACACTGAAGCTTTCTTT. Protein sequence: CASSIDLPTGVRDTEAFF. The J gene is TRBJ1-1, the V gene TRBV19; TRBD1 matches 7 bases. After removal of 0 bases from V and 3 bases from J, the junction contained 13 bases not matched to a gene. The V gene's germline CDR1 is LNHDA and CDR2 SQIVND (reference sequence). This CDR3 region has 18 residues.

The CDR3 coding sequence is TGTGCTAGCCGGAGGGGTTCTGAAGCTTTCTTT. Amino acid sequence: CASRRGSEAFF. The rearrangement uses TRBV12-5 and TRBJ1-1; the D gene is possibly TRBD1 (5 bases). Germline V gene data show CDR1 as LGHNT and CDR2 as FRNRAP. Between the trimmed V and J ends, which lost 9 bases and 6 bases, there was a span of 11 bases. The CDR3 is 11 residues long. Together with reference TRBV12-5 and TRBJ1-1, the CDR3 gives the full variable domain: DARVTQTPRHKVTEMGQEVTMRCQPILGHNTVFWYRQTMMQGLELLAYFRNRAPLDDSGMPKDRFSAEMPDATLATLKIQPSEPRDSAVYFCASRRGSEAFFGQGTRLTVV.

This rearrangement joins TRBV19 to TRBJ1-1; D gene ambiguous. Trimming took 3 bases from V and 5 from J, leaving 10 bases between them. CDR3 length: 13 residues. CDR1 LNHDA and CDR2 SQIVND come from the germline V gene (reference sequence). The CDR3 nucleotides are TGTGCCAGTAGTATCAGCCCGGGAACTGAAGCTTTCTTT. Its translation is CASSISPGTEAFF.

The chain combines TRBV2 with TRBJ1-4; TRBD1 might be the D (5 bases). V was clipped by 8 bases and J by 3 bases, with 13 bases between them. CDR1 and CDR2 from the germline V gene are SNHLY and FYNNEI. The CDR3 extends over 14 amino acids. The CDR3 sequence: CASLFGGPNEKLFF. The CDR3, as DNA: TGTGCCAGCCTTTTCGGGGGACCTAATGAAAAACTGTTTTTT.

The chain joins TRBV28 to TRBJ2-1; TRBD1 is a possible D gene (5 bases). The germline V and J ends were trimmed by 6 bases and 4 bases, with 16 bases remaining between them. This CDR3 contains 15 residues. CDR1 is MDHEN, CDR2 SYDVKM, per germline. The chain's CDR3 is CASRTHRSPYNEQFF. CDR3 sequence (DNA): TGTGCCAGCAGGACTCACAGGAGCCCATACAATGAGCAGTTCTTC.

The V gene is TRBV28, the J gene TRBJ1-3; D might be TRBD1 (6 bases). V lost 6 bases and J 0 bases, leaving 12 bases between the germline ends. The germline V gene has CDR1 MDHEN and CDR2 SYDVKM. CDR3 size: 15 residues. The CDR3 sequence is CASSSQGSSGNTIYF. In DNA, the CDR3 is TGTGCCAGCAGCTCACAGGGAAGCTCTGGAAACACCATATATTTT.